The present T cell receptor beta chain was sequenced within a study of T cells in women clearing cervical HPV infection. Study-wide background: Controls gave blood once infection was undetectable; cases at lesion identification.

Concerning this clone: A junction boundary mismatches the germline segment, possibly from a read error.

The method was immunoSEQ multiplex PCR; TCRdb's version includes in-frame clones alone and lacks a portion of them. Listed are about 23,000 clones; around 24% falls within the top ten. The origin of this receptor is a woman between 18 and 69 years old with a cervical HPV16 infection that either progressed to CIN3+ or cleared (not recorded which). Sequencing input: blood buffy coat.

CDR3 DNA, as far as it was read: TGTGCCGGCAGGCAGGGGCGGAACCAGCCG. It codes for CAGRQGRNQP. The whole CDR3 reads CAGRQGRNQPQYF. J is TRBJ2-3 and V is TRBV2; TRBD1 might be the D (6 bases). The CDR3 extends 3 residues past the end of the read, so its final part is completed from the germline J gene. The V gene's germline CDR1 is SNHLY and CDR2 FYNNEI. This CDR3 is built from 13 residues.